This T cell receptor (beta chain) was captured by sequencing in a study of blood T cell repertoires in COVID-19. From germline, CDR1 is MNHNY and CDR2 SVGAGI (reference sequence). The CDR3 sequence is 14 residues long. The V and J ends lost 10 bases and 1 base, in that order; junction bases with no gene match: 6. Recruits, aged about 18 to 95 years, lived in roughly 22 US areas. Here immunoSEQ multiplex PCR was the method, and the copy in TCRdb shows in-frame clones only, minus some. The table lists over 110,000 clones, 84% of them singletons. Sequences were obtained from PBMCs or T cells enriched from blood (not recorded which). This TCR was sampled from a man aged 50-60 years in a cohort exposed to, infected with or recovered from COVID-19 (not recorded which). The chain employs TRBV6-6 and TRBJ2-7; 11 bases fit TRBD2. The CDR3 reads CAIPTSGISYEQYF. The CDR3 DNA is TGTGCCATCCCGACTAGCGGGATTTCCTACGAGCAGTACTTC.